This TCR beta chain emerged from a study of blood T cells in healthy people across ages. Study-wide background: T cells yielded about one barcoded beta molecule per two cells through template switching.

This clonotype was counted between two and nine times. The second PCR ran roughly 6 to 11 cycles with a sample-barcoded 5' primer and J-beta primers. Each of the samples gave a minimum of 3 million paired-end reads that contained CDR3. Each CDR3 protein gets one entry after TCRdb re-called the 5' RACE reads with MiXCR. In the table there are about 1.6 million distinct CDR3 sequences, around 36% of which are singletons. CDR3 length equals 13 residues. Germline V lookup: CDR1 MNHEY, CDR2 SMNVEV (reference sequence). With 8 bases removed from V and 6 bases from J, the gap between germline ends came to 17 bases.

Specimen: blood. This chain links TRBV27 with TRBJ2-7; D is unresolved. This clonotype originated in a woman aged 25-40 years in good health. DNA of the CDR3: TGTGCCAGCCAGAAGGACCGCCTTGGCGAGCAGTACTTC. Its translation: CASQKDRLGEQYF.